This entry concerns a single T cell receptor (beta chain). In the source study's methods: From reference gene primer amplification, estimates of nucleated cell counts were derived. Profiled with immunoSEQ multiplex PCR; TCRdb holds only in-frame clones, not every one. Clone size and the V and J calls come from that table; the DNA yielded D and trimming. The table shows about 140,000 clones, with around 86% occurring only once. This sample is part of a study of blood T cell repertoires in COVID-19. Study overall: COVID-19 samples, acute and convalescent, were from the United States, Italy and Spain. The cDNA or gDNA used as material had been derived from T cells, B-cell-depleted T cells, or PBMCs.

V lost 0 bases, J lost 4 bases, and 9 bases stayed unmatched. This CDR3 is built from 17 residues. Per the germline V gene, CDR1 is LNHDA and CDR2 is SQIVND (reference sequence). The sequencing sample was made of peripheral blood. The chain uses TRBV19 and TRBJ1-5; TRBD1 matches 7 bases. The source of this sequence is a human donor in a cohort sampled during active COVID-19. The CDR3 DNA follows: TGTGCCAGTAGTATAGATCTATCCAGGGGGATAAATCAGCCCCAGCATTTT. Amino acids: CASSIDLSRGINQPQHF.